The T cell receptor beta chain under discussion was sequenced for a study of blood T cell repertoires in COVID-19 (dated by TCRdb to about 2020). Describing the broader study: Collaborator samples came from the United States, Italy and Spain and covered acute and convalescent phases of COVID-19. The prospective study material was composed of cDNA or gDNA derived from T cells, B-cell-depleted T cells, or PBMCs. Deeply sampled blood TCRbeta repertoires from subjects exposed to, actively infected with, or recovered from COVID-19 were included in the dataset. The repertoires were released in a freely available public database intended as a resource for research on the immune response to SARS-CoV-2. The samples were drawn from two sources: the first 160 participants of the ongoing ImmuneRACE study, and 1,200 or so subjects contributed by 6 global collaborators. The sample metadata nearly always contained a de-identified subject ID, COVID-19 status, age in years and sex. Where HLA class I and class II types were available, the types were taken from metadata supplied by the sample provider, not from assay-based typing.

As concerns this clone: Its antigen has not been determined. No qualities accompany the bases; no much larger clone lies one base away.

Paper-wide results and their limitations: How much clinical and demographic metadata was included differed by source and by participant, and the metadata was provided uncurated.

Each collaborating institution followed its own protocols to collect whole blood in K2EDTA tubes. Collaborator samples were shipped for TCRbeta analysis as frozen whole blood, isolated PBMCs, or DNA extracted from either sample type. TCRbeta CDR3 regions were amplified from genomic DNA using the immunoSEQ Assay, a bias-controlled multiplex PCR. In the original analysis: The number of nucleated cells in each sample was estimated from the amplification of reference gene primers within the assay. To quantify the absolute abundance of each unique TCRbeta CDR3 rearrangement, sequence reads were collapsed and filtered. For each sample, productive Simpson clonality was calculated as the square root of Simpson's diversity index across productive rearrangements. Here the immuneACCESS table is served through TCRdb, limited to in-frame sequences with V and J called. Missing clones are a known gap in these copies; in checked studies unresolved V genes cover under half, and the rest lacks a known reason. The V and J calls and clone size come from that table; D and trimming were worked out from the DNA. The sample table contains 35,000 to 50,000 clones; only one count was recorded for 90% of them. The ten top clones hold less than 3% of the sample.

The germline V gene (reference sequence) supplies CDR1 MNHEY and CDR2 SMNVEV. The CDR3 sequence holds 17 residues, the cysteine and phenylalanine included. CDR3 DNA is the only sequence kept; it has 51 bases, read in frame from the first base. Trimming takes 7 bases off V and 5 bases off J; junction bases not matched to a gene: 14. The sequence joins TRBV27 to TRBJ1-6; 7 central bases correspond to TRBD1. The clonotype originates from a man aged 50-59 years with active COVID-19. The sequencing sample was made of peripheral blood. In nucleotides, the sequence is TGTGCCAGCAAGTTACAGTCCGGGACAGCAAATAATTCACCCCTCCACTTT. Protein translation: CASKLQSGTANNSPLHF.